This TCR beta chain was documented in a study of blood T cell repertoires in COVID-19. Background on the study: PBMCs, B-cell-depleted T cells, or T cells provided the cDNA or gDNA that made up the material.

V lost 1 base and J lost 6; bases outside the gene matches: 12. The length of the CDR3 is 16 residues. Germline CDR1 and CDR2: LGHDT and YNNKEL (reference sequence). Using immunoSEQ multiplex PCR, the repertoire was profiled, and TCRdb retains in-frame clones only, with some absent. The sample contains about 260,000 clones, roughly nine tenths of which appear only once. Participant age was roughly 18 to 95 years, and participants resided in around 24 US areas. The clonotype originates from a woman in her late teens or twenties who had recovered from COVID-19. The material sequenced was PBMCs or T cells enriched from blood (not recorded which). This chain links TRBV3-1 (or the pseudogene TRBV3-2) with TRBJ2-7, with 7 bases identical to TRBD1. CDR3 DNA sequence: TGTGCCAGCAGCCAAGTAGGGCAGGGGGTTTTGGCCGAGCAGTACTTC. Protein product: CASSQVGQGVLAEQYF.